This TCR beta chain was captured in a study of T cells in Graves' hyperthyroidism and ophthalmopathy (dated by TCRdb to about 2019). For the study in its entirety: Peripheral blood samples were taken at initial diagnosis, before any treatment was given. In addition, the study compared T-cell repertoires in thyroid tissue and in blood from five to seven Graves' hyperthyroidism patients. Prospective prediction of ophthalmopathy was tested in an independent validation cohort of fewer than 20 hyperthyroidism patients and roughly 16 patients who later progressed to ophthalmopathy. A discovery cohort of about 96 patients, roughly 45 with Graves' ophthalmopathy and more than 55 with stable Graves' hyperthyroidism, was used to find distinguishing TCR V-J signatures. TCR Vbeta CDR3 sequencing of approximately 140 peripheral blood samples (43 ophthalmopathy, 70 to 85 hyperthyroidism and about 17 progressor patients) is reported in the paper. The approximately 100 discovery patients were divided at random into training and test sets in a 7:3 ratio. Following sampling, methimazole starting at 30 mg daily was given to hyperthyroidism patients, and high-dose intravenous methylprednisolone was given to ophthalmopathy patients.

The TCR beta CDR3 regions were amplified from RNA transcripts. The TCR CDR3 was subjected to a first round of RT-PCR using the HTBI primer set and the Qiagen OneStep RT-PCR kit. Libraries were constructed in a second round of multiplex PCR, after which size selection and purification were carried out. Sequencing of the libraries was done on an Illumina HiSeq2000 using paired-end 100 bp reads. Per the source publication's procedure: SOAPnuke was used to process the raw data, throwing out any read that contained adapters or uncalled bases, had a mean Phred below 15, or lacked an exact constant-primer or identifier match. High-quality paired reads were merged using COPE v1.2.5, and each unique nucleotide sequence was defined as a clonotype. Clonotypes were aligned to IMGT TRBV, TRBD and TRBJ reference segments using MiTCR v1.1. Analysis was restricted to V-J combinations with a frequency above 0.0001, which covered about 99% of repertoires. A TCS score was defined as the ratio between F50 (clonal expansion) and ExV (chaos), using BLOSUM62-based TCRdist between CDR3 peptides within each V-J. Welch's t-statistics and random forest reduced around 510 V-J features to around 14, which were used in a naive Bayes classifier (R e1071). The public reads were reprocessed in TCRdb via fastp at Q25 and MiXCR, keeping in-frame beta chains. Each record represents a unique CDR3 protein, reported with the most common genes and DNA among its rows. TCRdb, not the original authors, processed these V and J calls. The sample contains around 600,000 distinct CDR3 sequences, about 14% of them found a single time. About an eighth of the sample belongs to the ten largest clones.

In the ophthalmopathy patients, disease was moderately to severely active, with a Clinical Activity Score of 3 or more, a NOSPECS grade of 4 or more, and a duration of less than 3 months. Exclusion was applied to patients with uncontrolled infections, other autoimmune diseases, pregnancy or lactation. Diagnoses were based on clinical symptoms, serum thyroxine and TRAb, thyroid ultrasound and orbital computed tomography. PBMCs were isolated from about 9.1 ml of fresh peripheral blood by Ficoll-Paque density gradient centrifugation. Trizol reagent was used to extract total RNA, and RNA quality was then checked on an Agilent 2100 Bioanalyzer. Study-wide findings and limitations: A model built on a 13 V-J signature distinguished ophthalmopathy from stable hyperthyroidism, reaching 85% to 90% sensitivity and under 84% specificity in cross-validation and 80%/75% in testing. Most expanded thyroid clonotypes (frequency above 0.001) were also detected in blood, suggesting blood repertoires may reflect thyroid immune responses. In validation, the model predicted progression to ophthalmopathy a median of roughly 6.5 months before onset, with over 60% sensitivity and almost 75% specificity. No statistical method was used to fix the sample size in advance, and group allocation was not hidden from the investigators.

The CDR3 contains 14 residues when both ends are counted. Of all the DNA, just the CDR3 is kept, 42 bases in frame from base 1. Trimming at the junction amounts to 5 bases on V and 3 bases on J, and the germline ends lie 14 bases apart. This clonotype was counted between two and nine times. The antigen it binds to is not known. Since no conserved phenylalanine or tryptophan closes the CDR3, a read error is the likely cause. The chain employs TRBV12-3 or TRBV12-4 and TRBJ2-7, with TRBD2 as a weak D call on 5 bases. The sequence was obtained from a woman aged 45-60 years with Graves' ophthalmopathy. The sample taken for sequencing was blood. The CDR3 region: CASSPSGNFYEQYL. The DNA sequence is TGTGCCAGCAGTCCCAGCGGCAACTTCTACGAGCAGTACCTC.